Each of the 31 T cell receptor beta chains below was sequenced from the same sample in a study of shared T cell receptors in the human thymus. The data were produced by immunoSEQ multiplex PCR, yet TCRdb's version contains in-frame clones alone and is incomplete. In the table there are some 700,000 clones, 85% to 90% of which are singletons. This same sample was also taken into another study, of human thymus T cells.

Material for sequencing was thymocytes. The receptors here all came from a boy in the first two years of life with a congenital heart defect.

The chain uses TRBV6-6 and TRBJ2-5; weak D call: TRBD1 (5 bases). V was clipped by 2 bases and J by 0 bases, with 13 bases between them. CDR3 length: 16 amino acids. From germline, CDR1 is MNHNY and CDR2 SVGAGI (reference sequence). CDR3 amino acids: CASSYPISTDQETQYF. CDR3 bases: TGTGCCAGCAGTTACCCCATTTCGACAGACCAAGAGACCCAGTACTTC.

This chain links TRBV7-9 with TRBJ1-3; the D gene is possibly TRBD1 (5 bases). Between the trimmed V and J ends, which lost 3 bases and 4 bases, there was a span of 16 bases. This CDR3 spans 16 amino acids. Germline lookup yields CDR1 SEHNR and CDR2 FQNEAQ (reference sequence). This chain's CDR3 is CASSFYAGRRGNTIYF. The CDR3 DNA reads TGTGCCAGCAGCTTTTACGCGGGGCGACGAGGAAACACCATATATTTT.

As for this clone: Other DNA sequences in this specimen translate into the identical CDR3. This chain connects TRBV20-1 to TRBJ1-2; possibly TRBD1 for D (6 bases). CDR3 length: 11 amino acids. Per the germline V gene, CDR1 is DFQATT and CDR2 is SNEGSKA (reference sequence). V lost 6 bases and J lost 6, with 11 bases in between. The CDR3 protein is CSAPTGNGYTF. As DNA, the CDR3 is TGCAGTGCCCCGACAGGCAATGGCTACACCTTC.

This chain uses TRBV7-2 with TRBJ2-7; maybe TRBD1 (6 bases). The CDR3 runs to 14 residues. V lost 5 bases to trimming and J lost 2 bases, with 13 bases between them. The germline CDR1 and CDR2 sequences are SGHTA and FQGNSA. CDR3: CASSQGLAPYEQYF. The CDR3 DNA is TGTGCCAGCAGCCAGGGGCTAGCCCCCTACGAGCAGTACTTC.

This clone has a handful of counts. V is TRBV19 and J is TRBJ1-3; possibly TRBD1 for D (6 bases). Germline CDR1 and CDR2: LNHDA and SQIVND (reference sequence). This CDR3 comprises 16 residues. Trimming cost V 5 bases and J 0 bases, with 14 bases left between them. CDR3: CASSLKGHSSGNTIYF. The CDR3 DNA reads as TGTGCCAGTAGTCTCAAGGGACACTCCTCTGGAAACACCATATATTTT.

CDR3 sequence reads: CASGGGIEQETQYF. The DNA of the CDR3 is TGTGCCTCGGGGGGTGGGATCGAGCAAGAGACCCAGTACTTC. This rearrangement joins TRBV30 to TRBJ2-5; TRBD2 matches 7 bases. The CDR3 consists of 14 residues. The germline CDR1 and CDR2 sequences are GTSNPN and SVGIG (reference sequence). V gave up 7 bases and J gave up 2 bases; unmatched junction bases: 10.

The chain couples TRBV7-9 to TRBJ2-1; D may be TRBD1 (5 bases). The CDR3 loop spans 14 amino acids. Between the trimmed V and J ends, which lost 3 bases and 4 bases, there was a span of 10 bases. Germline V gene data show CDR1 as SEHNR and CDR2 as FQNEAQ (reference sequence). In nucleotides, the CDR3 is TGTGCCAGCAGCTTTGACAGACCTTACAATGAGCAGTTCTTC. Its translation is CASSFDRPYNEQFF.

The chain links TRBV29-1 to TRBJ1-2; TRBD1 matches 8 bases. CDR1 and CDR2 from the germline V gene are SQVTM and ANQGSEA. This CDR3 has 12 residues. The V segment lost 4 bases and the J segment 6 bases; nucleotides outside the gene matches: 4. The CDR3 nucleotides are TGCAGCGTTGTAGGCAGGGGGCATGGCTACACCTTC. Protein product: CSVVGRGHGYTF.

The genes are TRBV27 and TRBJ2-5; 8 nucleotides line up with TRBD2. V was clipped by 7 bases and J by 1 base; unmatched bases: 8. Germline CDR1 is MNHEY and CDR2 is SMNVEV (reference sequence). The CDR3 loop spans 15 amino acids. CDR3 residues: CASTHRGGLQETQYF. As DNA, the CDR3 is TGTGCCAGCACTCATCGGGGGGGACTCCAAGAGACCCAGTACTTC.

To note about this clone: The sample carries other DNA sequences with the same CDR3. The V call is TRBV5-1, the J call TRBJ2-7, with 10 nucleotides matching TRBD2. J lost 0 bases, V lost 2 bases, and 5 bases had no gene match. The V gene's germline CDR1 is SGHRS and CDR2 YFSETQ. This CDR3 is built from 16 residues. CDR3 sequence: CASSLLTSGSSYEQYF. The CDR3 coding sequence is TGCGCCAGCAGCTTATTGACTAGCGGGTCCTCCTACGAGCAGTACTTC.

This sequence joins TRBV19 and TRBJ1-5; 7 positions match TRBD1. The V gene end was trimmed by 6 bases and the J gene end by 1 base; junction bases not matched to a gene: 24. Per the germline V gene, CDR1 is LNHDA and CDR2 is SQIVND (reference sequence). There are 21 residues in the CDR3. The CDR3 sequence is CASSCRPTGHSVRRSNQPQHF. CDR3 in DNA: TGTGCCAGTAGCTGTAGACCGACAGGGCATTCGGTAAGAAGGAGCAATCAGCCCCAGCATTTT.

V gene TRBV15 combines with J gene TRBJ1-4, with D uncertain. Trimming took 3 bases from V and 2 from J, leaving 16 bases between them. CDR1 and CDR2 (germline): LNHNV, YYDKDF (reference sequence). The CDR3 runs to 17 residues. The CDR3, as DNA: TGTGCCACCAGCAGGGAGGAGGGTGGAGAGACTAATGAAAAACTGTTTTTT. Protein: CATSREEGGETNEKLFF. Using reference TRBV15 and TRBJ1-4 for the parts outside the CDR3, the full variable domain is DAMVIQNPRYQVTQFGKPVTLSCSQTLNHNVMYWYQQKSSQAPKLLFHYYDKDFNNEADTPDNFQSRRPNTSFCFLDIRSPGLGDTAMYLCATSREEGGETNEKLFFGSGTQLSVL.

This chain links TRBV4-2 with TRBJ2-5; TRBD1 matches 7 bases. The V and J ends lost 1 base and 5 bases, in that order; junction bases with no gene match: 13. The CDR3 totals 17 residues. The V gene's germline CDR1 is LGHNA and CDR2 YNFKEQ. The CDR3 coding sequence is TGTGCCAGCAGCCAAGGGGGGCCACAGGGGCAGGAGGAGACCCAGTACTTC. Translation gives CASSQGGPQGQEETQYF.

The genes are TRBV30 and TRBJ2-1, with TRBD2 identical over 13 bases. Looked up from germline, CDR1 is GTSNPN and CDR2 is SVGIG (reference sequence). The V and J ends lost 5 bases and 0 bases, in that order; junction bases with no gene match: 13. The CDR3 is made up of 19 amino acids. The CDR3 sequence is CAWGGSGLAGESSYNEQFF. The CDR3 region has the DNA TGTGCCTGGGGGGGAAGCGGACTAGCGGGAGAAAGCTCCTACAATGAGCAGTTCTTC.

The V gene is TRBV27, the J gene TRBJ1-1; D ambiguous. CDR1 is MNHEY, CDR2 SMNVEV, per germline (reference sequence). The CDR3 totals 13 residues. V was cut by 6 bases and J by 6 bases, with 14 bases left in between. CDR3 protein: CASRTRDRAEAFF. The CDR3 region has the DNA TGTGCCAGCAGAACACGGGATAGGGCTGAAGCTTTCTTT.

On this clone: Different DNA sequences within this sample yield the same CDR3. The V and J genes are TRBV6-5 and TRBJ2-5, with a tentative D call TRBD1 (5 bases). CDR1 is MNHEY, CDR2 SVGAGI, per germline. V dropped 2 bases and J dropped 1 base, with 8 bases sitting between them. The CDR3 extends over 14 amino acids. In nucleotides, the CDR3 is TGTGCCAGCAGTTACGGGGCCCCCCAAGAGACCCAGTACTTC. Translation gives CASSYGAPQETQYF.

The genes are TRBV18 and TRBJ1-5, with TRBD1 matching 7 bases. The V and J ends lost 3 bases and 7 bases, in that order; junction bases with no gene match: 3. Germline V CDR1 and CDR2: KGHSH, LQKENI. The CDR3 totals 13 residues. CDR3 in amino acids: CASSPQTGQPQHF. DNA for the CDR3: TGTGCCAGCTCACCCCAGACAGGGCAGCCCCAGCATTTT.

This chain links TRBV7-2 with TRBJ2-7, with D maybe TRBD1 (6 bases). Germline V gene lookup returns CDR1 SGHTA and CDR2 FQGNSA. CDR3 length: 15 amino acids. Trimming took off 5 bases at V and 5 bases at J, with 19 bases between the two ends. The CDR3 DNA sequence: TGTGCCAGCAGCGGCCGGGACATTCCGCCCCACGAGCAGTACTTC. This encodes CASSGRDIPPHEQYF.

V gene TRBV7-6 combines with J gene TRBJ2-3, with TRBD2 identical over 12 bases. V lost 3 bases to trimming and J lost 4 bases; unmatched junction nucleotides: 5. The CDR3 extends over 16 amino acids. Germline V lookup: CDR1 SGHVS, CDR2 FNYEAQ. CDR3 DNA: TGTGCCAGCAGCTTGGCTAGCGGGAGGGCCCCAGATACGCAGTATTTT. This translates into CASSLASGRAPDTQYF.

This chain connects TRBV19 to TRBJ1-5, with a weak D call TRBD1 (5 bases). Germline lookup yields CDR1 LNHDA and CDR2 SQIVND (reference sequence). Trimming removed 3 bases at V and 2 bases at J, with 11 bases between. The CDR3 is made up of 15 amino acids. This CDR3 reads CASSMGQGCNQPQHF. CDR3 bases: TGTGCCAGTAGTATGGGTCAGGGCTGCAATCAGCCCCAGCATTTT.

V is TRBV30 and J is TRBJ1-3; D call uncertain. With 0 bases removed from V and 8 bases from J, the gap between germline ends came to 8 bases. The germline CDR1 and CDR2 sequences are GTSNPN and SVGIG (reference sequence). The CDR3 loop spans 12 amino acids. CDR3 sequence (DNA): TGTGCCTGGAGTGTACCGGCGGACACCATATATTTT. Translation gives CAWSVPADTIYF.

This chain connects TRBV6-5 to TRBJ1-3; no reliable D call. Trimming took off 4 bases at V and 0 bases at J, with 7 bases between the two ends. The CDR3 totals 14 residues. Germline lookup yields CDR1 MNHEY and CDR2 SVGAGI. In nucleotides, the CDR3 is TGTGCCAGCAGTTTGGGCAGCTCTGGAAACACCATATATTTT. The encoded protein is CASSLGSSGNTIYF.

V usage is TRBV5-4 and J usage is TRBJ2-7, with a possible D match to TRBD1 (5 bases). Germline CDR1 SGHNT, CDR2 YYREEE (reference sequence). Deletions cut 0 bases from V and 1 base from J, with 5 bases between. The CDR3 loop spans 13 amino acids. The CDR3 sequence is CASSLEGSYEQYF. The CDR3 coding sequence is TGTGCCAGCAGCTTGGAGGGGTCCTACGAGCAGTACTTC.

This chain joins TRBV5-6 and TRBJ2-1; TRBD2 aligns across 9 bases. The CDR3 is made up of 17 amino acids. J gave up 4 bases and V 4 bases, and 12 bases lay outside the gene matches. Germline V gene lookup returns CDR1 SGHDT and CDR2 YYEEEE. CDR3 sequence (DNA): TGTGCCAGCAGCCCCCCGTTTGGGCTAGCGGGATACAATGAGCAGTTCTTC. Its translation: CASSPPFGLAGYNEQFF.

This clone is a singleton in its sample. The V and J genes are TRBV23-1 and TRBJ1-2; D not certain. TRBV23-1 is identified as an open reading frame with a role that is uncertain. The V gene lost 2 bases and the J gene lost 5 bases, with 12 bases spanning the gap. The CDR3 extends over 14 amino acids. CDR3 nucleotides: TGCGCCAGCAGTCAAGCCGGGAGATCATATGGCTACACCTTC. Its translation is CASSQAGRSYGYTF.

The chain uses TRBV6-1 and TRBJ1-2, with D maybe TRBD1 (5 bases). Germline V lookup: CDR1 MNHNS, CDR2 SASEGT. The CDR3 runs to 13 residues. Trimming took off 10 bases at V and 2 bases at J, with 14 bases between the two ends. In DNA, the CDR3 is TGTGCCACCCTTATAGGACAAAACTATGGCTACACCTTC. This sequence encodes CATLIGQNYGYTF.

This rearrangement joins TRBV28 to TRBJ2-7; a possible D gene is TRBD1 (5 bases). CDR1 and CDR2 (germline): MDHEN, SYDVKM. The CDR3 totals 16 residues. With 4 bases removed from V and 0 bases from J, the gap between germline ends came to 16 bases. CDR3 DNA: TGTGCCAGCAGTTCCAACGATCAGGGCCGCTCCTACGAGCAGTACTTC. This sequence encodes CASSSNDQGRSYEQYF.

The gene calls are TRBV11-3 and TRBJ1-2; TRBD1 is a possible D gene (5 bases). Between the trimmed V and J ends, which lost 1 base and 0 bases, there was a span of 12 bases. The CDR3 has 16 amino acids. Germline CDR1 and CDR2: SGHNT and YENEEA. The CDR3 DNA follows: TGTGCCAGCAGCTTAGGGTTTGACAGTGCTAACTATGGCTACACCTTC. Translating it yields CASSLGFDSANYGYTF.

The chain carries TRBV6-5 and TRBJ2-3; 10 positions agree with TRBD2. Germline-derived CDR1 and CDR2 are MNHEY and SVGAGI. The J segment lost 5 bases and the V segment lost 2 bases, leaving 1 base of the junction unmatched. CDR3 length: 14 amino acids. CDR3 sequence reads: CASSYQREGDTQYF. For the CDR3, the DNA is TGTGCCAGCAGTTACCAGCGGGAGGGAGATACGCAGTATTTT.

This clone was seen only a few times. The chain links TRBV20-1 to TRBJ1-2; 7 bases align to TRBD1. V lost 7 bases to trimming and J lost 8 bases; unmatched junction nucleotides: 7. The CDR3 contains 11 residues. The germline CDR1 and CDR2 sequences are DFQATT and SNEGSKA (reference sequence). The CDR3 DNA is TGCAGTGGGTCCTACAGGGGCGGCTACACCTTC. This sequence encodes CSGSYRGGYTF.

The rearrangement links TRBV28 to TRBJ2-3; the match to TRBD2 covers 7 bases. This CDR3 is 14 amino acids long. CDR1 and CDR2 from the germline V gene are MDHEN and SYDVKM. Unmatched junction bases numbered 10, after V lost 7 bases and J lost 6 bases. For the CDR3, the DNA is TGTGCCAGCAAACTCCTGGGGCGGGGGGATACGCAGTATTTT. It yields the protein CASKLLGRGDTQYF.